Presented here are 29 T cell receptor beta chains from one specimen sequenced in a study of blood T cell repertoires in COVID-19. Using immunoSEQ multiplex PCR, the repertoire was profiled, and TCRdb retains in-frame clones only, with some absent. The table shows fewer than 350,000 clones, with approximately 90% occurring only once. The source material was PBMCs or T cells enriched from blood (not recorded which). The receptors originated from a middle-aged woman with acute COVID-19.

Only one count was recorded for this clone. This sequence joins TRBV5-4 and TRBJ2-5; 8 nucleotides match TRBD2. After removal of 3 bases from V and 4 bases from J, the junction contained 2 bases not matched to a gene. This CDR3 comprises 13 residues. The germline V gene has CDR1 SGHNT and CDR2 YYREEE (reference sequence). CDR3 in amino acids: CASSSGLGETQYF. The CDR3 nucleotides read TGTGCCAGCAGCTCGGGACTAGGAGAGACCCAGTACTTC. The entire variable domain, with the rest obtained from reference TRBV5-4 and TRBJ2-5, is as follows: ETGVTQSPTHLIKTRGQQVTLRCSSQSGHNTVSWYQQALGQGPQFIFQYYREEENGRGNFPPRFSGLQFPNYSSELNVNALELDDSALYLCASSSGLGETQYFGPGTRLLVL.

CDR3 sequence (DNA): TGTGCCAGCAGTATAGGGACTGACAACTATGGCTACACCTTC. This translates into CASSIGTDNYGYTF. V gene TRBV28 combines with J gene TRBJ1-2, with a possible D match to TRBD1 (5 bases). The CDR3 runs 14 residues. Germline CDR1 and CDR2: MDHEN and SYDVKM. The ends were cut back, 5 bases at V and 2 bases at J, with 12 bases in the middle.

The CDR3 loop reads CASSRAGVPYEQYF. The CDR3 coding sequence is TGTGCCAGCAGCCGGGCGGGGGTCCCTTACGAGCAGTACTTC. This chain links TRBV6-2 or TRBV6-3 with TRBJ2-7; 7 bases line up with TRBD2. The V gene end was trimmed by 6 bases and the J gene end by 4 bases; junction bases not matched to a gene: 9. Germline V gives CDR1 MNHEY, CDR2 SVGEGT. This CDR3 contains 14 residues.

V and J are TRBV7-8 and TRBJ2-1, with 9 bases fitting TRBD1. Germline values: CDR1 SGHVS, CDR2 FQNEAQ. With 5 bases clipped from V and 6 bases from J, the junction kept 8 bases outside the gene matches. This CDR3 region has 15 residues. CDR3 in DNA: TGTGCCAGCAGCCCCCGGGACAGGGTTTTCAATGAGCAGTTCTTC. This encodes CASSPRDRVFNEQFF.

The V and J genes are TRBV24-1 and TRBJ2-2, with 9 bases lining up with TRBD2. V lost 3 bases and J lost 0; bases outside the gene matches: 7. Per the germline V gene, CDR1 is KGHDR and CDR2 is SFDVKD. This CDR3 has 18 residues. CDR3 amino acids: CATSDDISGRTNTGELFF. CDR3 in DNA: TGTGCCACCAGTGATGATATTAGCGGGAGAACGAACACCGGGGAGCTGTTTTTT.

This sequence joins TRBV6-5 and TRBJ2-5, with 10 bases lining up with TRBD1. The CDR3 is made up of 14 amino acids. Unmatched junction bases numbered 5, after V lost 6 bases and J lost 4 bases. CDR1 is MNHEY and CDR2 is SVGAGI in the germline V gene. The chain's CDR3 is CASSSDRGRETQYF. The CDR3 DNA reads TGTGCCAGCAGCAGCGACAGGGGGCGAGAGACCCAGTACTTC.

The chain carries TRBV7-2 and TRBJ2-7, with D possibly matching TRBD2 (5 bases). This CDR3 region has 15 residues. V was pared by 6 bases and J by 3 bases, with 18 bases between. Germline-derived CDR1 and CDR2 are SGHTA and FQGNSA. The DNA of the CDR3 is TGTGCCAGCAGGACAACGGGGTCGGGATACTACGAGCAGTACTTC. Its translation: CASRTTGSGYYEQYF.

The CDR3, as DNA: TGTGCCAGCAGCCAAGGGGTCGTAGGGAAGAAGGCGTCTGGAAACACCATATATTTT. Amino acids: CASSQGVVGKKASGNTIYF. This rearrangement joins TRBV7-9 to TRBJ1-3, with TRBD1 as a possible D gene (5 bases). The CDR3 consists of 19 residues. Trimming left V 5 bases short and J 1 base short, with 24 bases between. CDR1 and CDR2 from the germline V gene are SEHNR and FQNEAQ (reference sequence).

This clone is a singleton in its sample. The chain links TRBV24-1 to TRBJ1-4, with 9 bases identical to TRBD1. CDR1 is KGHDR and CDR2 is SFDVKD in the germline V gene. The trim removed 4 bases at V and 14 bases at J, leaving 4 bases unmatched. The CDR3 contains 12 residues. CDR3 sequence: CATSERQGVLFF. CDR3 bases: TGTGCCACCAGTGAGCGACAGGGGGTTCTGTTTTTT.

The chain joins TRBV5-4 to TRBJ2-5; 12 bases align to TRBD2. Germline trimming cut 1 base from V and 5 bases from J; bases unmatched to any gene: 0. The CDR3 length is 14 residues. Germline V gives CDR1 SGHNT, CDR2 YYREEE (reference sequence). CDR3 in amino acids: CASSLTSGGETQYF. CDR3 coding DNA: TGTGCCAGCAGCTTGACTAGCGGGGGGGAGACCCAGTACTTC.

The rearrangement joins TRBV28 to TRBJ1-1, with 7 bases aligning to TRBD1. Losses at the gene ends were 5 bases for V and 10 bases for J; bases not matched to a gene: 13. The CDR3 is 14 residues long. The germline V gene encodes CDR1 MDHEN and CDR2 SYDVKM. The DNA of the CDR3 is TGTGCCAGCAGTCCCTCCTCCAGACAGGGAAGAGCTTTCTTT. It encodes CASSPSSRQGRAFF. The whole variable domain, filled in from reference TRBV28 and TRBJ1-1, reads DVKVTQSSRYLVKRTGEKVFLECVQDMDHENMFWYRQDPGLGLRLIYFSYDVKMKEKGDIPEGYSVSREKKERFSLILESASTNQTSMYLCASSPSSRQGRAFFGQGTRLTVV.

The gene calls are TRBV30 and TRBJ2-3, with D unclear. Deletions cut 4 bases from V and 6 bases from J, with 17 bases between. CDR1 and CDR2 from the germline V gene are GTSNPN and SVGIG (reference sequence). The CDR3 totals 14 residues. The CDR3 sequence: CAWTTQRLGDTQYF. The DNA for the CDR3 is TGTGCCTGGACTACCCAACGCCTCGGTGATACGCAGTATTTT.

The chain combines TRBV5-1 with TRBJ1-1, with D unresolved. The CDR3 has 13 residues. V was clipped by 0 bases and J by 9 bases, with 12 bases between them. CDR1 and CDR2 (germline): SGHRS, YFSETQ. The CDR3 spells CASSLGTGLQAFF. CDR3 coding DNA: TGCGCCAGCAGCTTGGGAACGGGGTTACAAGCTTTCTTT. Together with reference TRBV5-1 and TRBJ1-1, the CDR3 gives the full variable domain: KAGVTQTPRYLIKTRGQQVTLSCSPISGHRSVSWYQQTPGQGLQFLFEYFSETQRNKGNFPGRFSGRQFSNSRSEMNVSTLELGDSALYLCASSLGTGLQAFFGQGTRLTVV.

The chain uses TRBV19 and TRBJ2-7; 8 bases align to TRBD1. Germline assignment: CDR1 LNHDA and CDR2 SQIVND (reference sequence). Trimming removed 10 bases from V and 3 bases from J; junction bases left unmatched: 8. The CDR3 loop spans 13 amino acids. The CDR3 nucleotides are TGTGCCACCGGAAGACAGGGGAGCTACGAGCAGTACTTC. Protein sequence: CATGRQGSYEQYF.

CDR3 region: CASSGTGATGPQHF. The CDR3 nucleotides read TGTGCCAGCAGTGGTACAGGGGCTACGGGGCCCCAGCATTTT. The chain links TRBV2 to TRBJ1-5, with 7 bases aligning to TRBD1. The CDR3 has 14 amino acids. Germline lookup yields CDR1 SNHLY and CDR2 FYNNEI. The junction had 9 bases not matched to a gene; V was cut back by 4 bases and J by 9 bases.

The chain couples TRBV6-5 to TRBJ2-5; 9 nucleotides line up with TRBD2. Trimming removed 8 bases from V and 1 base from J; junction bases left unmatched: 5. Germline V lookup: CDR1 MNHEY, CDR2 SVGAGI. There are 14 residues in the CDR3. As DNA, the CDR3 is TGTGCCAGCCTAGGCGGGGGGGTCCAAGAGACCCAGTACTTC. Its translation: CASLGGGVQETQYF.

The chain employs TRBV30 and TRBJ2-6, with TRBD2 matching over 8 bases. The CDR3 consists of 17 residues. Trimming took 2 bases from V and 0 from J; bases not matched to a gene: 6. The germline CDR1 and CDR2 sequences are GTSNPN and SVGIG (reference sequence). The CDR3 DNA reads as TGTGCCTGGAGTTTTTGGCGGGGGGCCTCTGGGGCCAACGTCCTGACTTTC. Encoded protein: CAWSFWRGASGANVLTF.

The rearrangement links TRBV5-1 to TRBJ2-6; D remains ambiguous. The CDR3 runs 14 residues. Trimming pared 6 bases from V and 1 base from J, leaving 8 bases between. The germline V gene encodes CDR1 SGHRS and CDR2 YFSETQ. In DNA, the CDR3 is TGCGCCAGCAAGCTAGTTTCTGGGGCCAACGTCCTGACTTTC. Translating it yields CASKLVSGANVLTF.

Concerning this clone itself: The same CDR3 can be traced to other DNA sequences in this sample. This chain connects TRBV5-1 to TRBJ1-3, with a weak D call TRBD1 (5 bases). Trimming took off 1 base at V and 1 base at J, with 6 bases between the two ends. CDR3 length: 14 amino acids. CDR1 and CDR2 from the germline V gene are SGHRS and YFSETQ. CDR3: CASSLQGSGNTIYF. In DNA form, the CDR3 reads TGCGCCAGCAGCTTGCAGGGATCTGGAAACACCATATATTTT.

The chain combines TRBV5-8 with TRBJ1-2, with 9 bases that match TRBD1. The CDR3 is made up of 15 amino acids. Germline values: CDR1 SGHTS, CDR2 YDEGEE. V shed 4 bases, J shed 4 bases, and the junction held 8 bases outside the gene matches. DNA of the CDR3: TGTGCCAGCAGCATCAAGACAGGGGGGGCCTATGGCTACACCTTC. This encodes CASSIKTGGAYGYTF.

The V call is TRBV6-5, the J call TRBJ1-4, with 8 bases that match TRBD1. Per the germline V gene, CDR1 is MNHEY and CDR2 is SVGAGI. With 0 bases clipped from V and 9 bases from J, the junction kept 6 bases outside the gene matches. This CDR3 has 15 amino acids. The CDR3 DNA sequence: TGTGCCAGCAGTTACTCTGGGACAGGCTCCAAAAAACTGTTTTTT. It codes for CASSYSGTGSKKLFF.

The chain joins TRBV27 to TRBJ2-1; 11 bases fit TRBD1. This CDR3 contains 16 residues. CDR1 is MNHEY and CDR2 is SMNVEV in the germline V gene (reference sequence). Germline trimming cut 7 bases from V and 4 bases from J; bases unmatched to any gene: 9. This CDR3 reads CASNPRDRGAYNEQFF. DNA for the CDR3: TGTGCCAGCAACCCACGGGACAGGGGGGCGTACAATGAGCAGTTCTTC.

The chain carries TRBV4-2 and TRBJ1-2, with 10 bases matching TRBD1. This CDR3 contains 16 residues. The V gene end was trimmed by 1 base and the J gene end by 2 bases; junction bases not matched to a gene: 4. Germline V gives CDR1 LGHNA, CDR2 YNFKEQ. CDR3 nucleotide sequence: TGTGCCAGCAGCCAAGTGGGGACAGGGGACAACTATGGCTACACCTTC. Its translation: CASSQVGTGDNYGYTF.

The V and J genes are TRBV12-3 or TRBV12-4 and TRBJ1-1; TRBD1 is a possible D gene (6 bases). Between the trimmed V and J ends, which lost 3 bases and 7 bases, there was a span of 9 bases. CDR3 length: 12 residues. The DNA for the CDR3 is TGTGCCAGCAGTTTGGGGGCCTTTGAAGCTTTCTTT. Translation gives CASSLGAFEAFF.

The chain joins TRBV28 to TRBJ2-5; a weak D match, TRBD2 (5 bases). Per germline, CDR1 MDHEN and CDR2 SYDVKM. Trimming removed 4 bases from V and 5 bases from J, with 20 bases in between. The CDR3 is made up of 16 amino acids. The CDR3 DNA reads TGTGCCAGCAGTTCCCCCAGAGGGCCCTCGAGGGAGACCCAGTACTTC. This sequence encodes CASSSPRGPSRETQYF.

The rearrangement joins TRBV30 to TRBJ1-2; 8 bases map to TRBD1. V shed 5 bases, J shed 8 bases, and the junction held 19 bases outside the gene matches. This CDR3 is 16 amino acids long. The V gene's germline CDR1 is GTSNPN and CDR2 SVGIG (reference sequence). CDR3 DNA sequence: TGTGCCTGGGACCCCGGGACAGGTCTTGTTGGGGGCGGCTACACCTTC. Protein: CAWDPGTGLVGGGYTF. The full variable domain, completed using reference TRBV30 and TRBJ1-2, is SQTIHQWPATLVQPVGSPLSLECTVEGTSNPNLYWYRQAAGRGLQLLFYSVGIGQISSEVPQNLSASRPQDRQFILSSKKLLLSDSGFYLCAWDPGTGLVGGGYTFGSGTRLTVV.

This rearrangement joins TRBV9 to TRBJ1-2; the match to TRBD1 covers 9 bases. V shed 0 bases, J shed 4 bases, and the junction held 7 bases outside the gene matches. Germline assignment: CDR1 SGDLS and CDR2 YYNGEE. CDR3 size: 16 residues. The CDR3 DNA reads TGTGCCAGCAGCGTAGACAGGGGGCCATCTTTCTATGGCTACACCTTC. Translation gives CASSVDRGPSFYGYTF.

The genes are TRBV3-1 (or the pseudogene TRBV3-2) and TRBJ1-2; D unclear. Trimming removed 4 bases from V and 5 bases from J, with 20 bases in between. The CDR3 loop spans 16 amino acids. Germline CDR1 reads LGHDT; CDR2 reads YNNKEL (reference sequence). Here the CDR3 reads CASSLRGPGPVYGYTF. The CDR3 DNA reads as TGTGCCAGCAGCCTACGAGGGCCCGGGCCGGTTTATGGCTACACCTTC.

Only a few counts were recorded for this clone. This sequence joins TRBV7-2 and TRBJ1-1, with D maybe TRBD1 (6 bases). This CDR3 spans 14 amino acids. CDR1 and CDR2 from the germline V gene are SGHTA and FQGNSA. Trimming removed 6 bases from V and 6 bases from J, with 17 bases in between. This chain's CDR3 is CASSTPAKGAEAFF. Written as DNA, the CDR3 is TGTGCCAGCAGTACTCCGGCTAAGGGGGCTGAAGCTTTCTTT.